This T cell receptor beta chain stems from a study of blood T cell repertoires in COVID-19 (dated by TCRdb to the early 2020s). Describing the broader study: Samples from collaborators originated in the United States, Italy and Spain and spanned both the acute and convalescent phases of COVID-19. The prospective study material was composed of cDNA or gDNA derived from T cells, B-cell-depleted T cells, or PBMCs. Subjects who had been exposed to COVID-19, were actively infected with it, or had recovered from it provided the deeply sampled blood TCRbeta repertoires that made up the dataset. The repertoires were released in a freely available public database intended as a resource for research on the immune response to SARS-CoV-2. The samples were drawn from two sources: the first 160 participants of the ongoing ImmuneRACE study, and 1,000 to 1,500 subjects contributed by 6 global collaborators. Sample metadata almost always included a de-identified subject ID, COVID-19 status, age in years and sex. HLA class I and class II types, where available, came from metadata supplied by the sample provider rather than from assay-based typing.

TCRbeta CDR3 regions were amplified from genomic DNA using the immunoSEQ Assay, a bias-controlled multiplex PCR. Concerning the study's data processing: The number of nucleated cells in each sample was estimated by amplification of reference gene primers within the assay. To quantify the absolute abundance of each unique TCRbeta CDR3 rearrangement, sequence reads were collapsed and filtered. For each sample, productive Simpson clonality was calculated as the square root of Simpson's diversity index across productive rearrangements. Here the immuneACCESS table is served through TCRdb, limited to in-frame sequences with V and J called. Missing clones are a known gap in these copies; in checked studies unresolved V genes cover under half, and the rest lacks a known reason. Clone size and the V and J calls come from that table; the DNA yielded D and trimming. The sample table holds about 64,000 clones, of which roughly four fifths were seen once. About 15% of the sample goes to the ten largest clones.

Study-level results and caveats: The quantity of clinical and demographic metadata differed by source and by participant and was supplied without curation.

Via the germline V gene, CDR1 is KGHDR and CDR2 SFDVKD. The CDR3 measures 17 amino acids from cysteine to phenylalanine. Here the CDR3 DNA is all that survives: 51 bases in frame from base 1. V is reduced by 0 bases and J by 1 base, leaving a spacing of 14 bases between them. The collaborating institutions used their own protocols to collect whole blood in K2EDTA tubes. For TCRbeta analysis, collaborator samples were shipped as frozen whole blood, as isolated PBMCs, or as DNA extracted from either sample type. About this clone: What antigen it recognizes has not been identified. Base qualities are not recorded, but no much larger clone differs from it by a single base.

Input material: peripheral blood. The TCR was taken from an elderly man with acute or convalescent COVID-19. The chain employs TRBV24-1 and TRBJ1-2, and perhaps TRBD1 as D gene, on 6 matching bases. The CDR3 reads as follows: CATSDLVLGAGNYGYTF. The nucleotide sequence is TGTGCCACCAGTGATTTGGTGTTGGGGGCCGGTAACTATGGCTACACCTTC.